One and the same sample provided the 5 T cell receptor beta chains below, sequenced in a study of T-cell reconstitution after alpha-beta-depleted transplantation in children. The TCRbeta library incorporated unique molecular identifiers. TCRdb itself ran the PCR reads through MiXCR, one entry per CDR3 protein. This table has some 280,000 distinct CDR3 sequences, 9.9% appearing once. The input for sequencing was PBMCs from the stem cell graft donor, taken from the stem cell graft. Every receptor here comes from a human donor who donated a stem cell graft to a child with SCID.

The chain uses TRBV29-1 and TRBJ2-1; unclear D gene. With 5 bases removed from V and 2 bases from J, the gap between germline ends came to 13 bases. Per the germline V gene, CDR1 is SQVTM and CDR2 is ANQGSEA. The CDR3 spans 14 residues. The CDR3 coding sequence is TGCAGCGTTCAAGGTCACAGTACCTACAATGAGCAGTTCTTC. Translated, it gives CSVQGHSTYNEQFF.

There are many counts of this clonotype. The chain combines TRBV10-3 with TRBJ2-2; TRBD1 aligns across 7 bases. Trimming took 5 bases from V and 1 from J; bases not matched to a gene: 10. Germline CDR1 reads ENHRY; CDR2 reads SYGVKD. This CDR3 spans 17 amino acids. The chain's CDR3 is CAISIMNAGGNTGELFF. CDR3 nucleotide sequence: TGTGCCATCAGTATTATGAATGCAGGGGGGAACACCGGGGAGCTGTTTTTT.

This clonotype was detected ten times or more. The V and J genes are TRBV5-1 and TRBJ2-7; D possibly corresponds to TRBD2 (6 bases). Trimming took 2 bases from V and 3 from J, leaving 12 bases between them. The germline CDR1 and CDR2 sequences are SGHRS and YFSETQ. This CDR3 has 14 residues. The CDR3, as DNA: TGCGCCAGCAGCTTAAACCGGGGGAACTACGAGCAGTACTTC. This gives the protein CASSLNRGNYEQYF. Based on the CDR3 plus reference TRBV5-1 and TRBJ2-7, the full variable domain is KAGVTQTPRYLIKTRGQQVTLSCSPISGHRSVSWYQQTPGQGLQFLFEYFSETQRNKGNFPGRFSGRQFSNSRSEMNVSTLELGDSALYLCASSLNRGNYEQYFGPGTRLTVT.

This clonotype has at least ten counts. The rearrangement links TRBV20-1 to TRBJ1-2, with D possibly matching TRBD1 (6 bases). The CDR3 consists of 15 residues. Per the germline V gene, CDR1 is DFQATT and CDR2 is SNEGSKA (reference sequence). Trimming left V 4 bases short and J 5 bases short, with 20 bases between. In DNA form, the CDR3 reads TGCAGTGCTACGAAGCCAGGGGATCCGATTTATGGCTACACCTTC. Protein sequence: CSATKPGDPIYGYTF.

This clonotype was seen ten or more times. V is TRBV3-1 and J is TRBJ2-7; D gene uncertain. Germline CDR1 and CDR2: LGHDT and YNNKEL (reference sequence). The CDR3 has 15 residues. Trimming stripped 1 base from V and 6 bases from J, with 16 bases between. CDR3 DNA: TGTGCCAGCAGCCAAGTGTTAGCAGGTTTTACCGAGCAGTACTTC. This codes for CASSQVLAGFTEQYF.